This T cell receptor (beta chain) was sequenced in a study of blood T cell repertoires in COVID-19. Study details: Acute and convalescent COVID-19 specimens originated in the United States, Italy and Spain. The cDNA or gDNA used as material had been derived from T cells, B-cell-depleted T cells, or PBMCs.

This clone was seen a single time. Germline V lookup: CDR1 ENHRY, CDR2 SYGVKD. Trimming shortened V by 1 base and J by 0 bases, and 9 bases separated the two germline ends. The CDR3 contains 15 residues. Authors' data handling: It was from reference gene primer amplification that nucleated cell counts were estimated. The assay was immunoSEQ multiplex PCR, and TCRdb's table has in-frame clones only and misses some. V and J calls and clone size are those listed in that table; D and trimming were worked out from the DNA. The sample has about 220,000 clones, about 80% seen once. Sequencing was done on a sample of peripheral blood. The sequence came from a woman aged 25 to 39 who had recovered from COVID-19. The V gene is TRBV10-3, the J gene TRBJ2-5; a possible D gene is TRBD1 (6 bases). This chain's CDR3 is CAISEWGQNQETQYF. CDR3 in DNA: TGTGCCATCAGTGAGTGGGGGCAGAACCAAGAGACCCAGTACTTC.